The clone carrying this T cell receptor (beta chain) was observed many times. These data belong to a study of T cells in Graves' hyperthyroidism and ophthalmopathy. From RNA transcripts, TCR beta CDR3 regions were amplified. HTBI primers were used for first-round RT-PCR of the TCR CDR3. MiXCR, applied by TCRdb to the multiplex PCR reads, yields one record per CDR3 protein. Of 300,000 to 350,000 distinct CDR3 sequences listed, 14% are singletons. In germline, CDR1 is SGHAT, CDR2 FQNNGV. This CDR3 region has 15 residues. After removal of 4 bases from V and 5 bases from J, the junction contained 10 bases not matched to a gene.

This sequence originates from a woman in her twenties or thirties with Graves' hyperthyroidism. The sample was blood. This sequence joins TRBV11-2 and TRBJ2-5, with TRBD1 matching over 7 bases. The CDR3 coding sequence is TGTGCCAGCAGCTCTTACAGGGGAAGTAAGGAGACCCAGTACTTC. Its protein product is CASSSYRGSKETQYF.